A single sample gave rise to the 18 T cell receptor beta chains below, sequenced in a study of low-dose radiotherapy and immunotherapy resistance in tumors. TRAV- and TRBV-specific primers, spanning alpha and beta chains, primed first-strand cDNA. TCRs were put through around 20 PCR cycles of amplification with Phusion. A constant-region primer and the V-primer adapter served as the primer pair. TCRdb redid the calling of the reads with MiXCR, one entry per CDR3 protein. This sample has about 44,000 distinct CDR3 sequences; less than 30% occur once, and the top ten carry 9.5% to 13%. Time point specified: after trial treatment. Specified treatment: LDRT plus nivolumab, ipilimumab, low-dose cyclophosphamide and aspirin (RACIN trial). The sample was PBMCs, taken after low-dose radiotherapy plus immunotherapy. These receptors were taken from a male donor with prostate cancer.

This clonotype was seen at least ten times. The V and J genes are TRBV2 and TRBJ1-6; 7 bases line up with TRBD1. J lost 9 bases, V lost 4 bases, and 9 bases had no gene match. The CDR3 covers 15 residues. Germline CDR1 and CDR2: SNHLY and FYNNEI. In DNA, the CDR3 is TGTGCCAGCAGTGGTCCGACAGGGAGTACTTCACCCCTCCACTTT. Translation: CASSGPTGSTSPLHF.

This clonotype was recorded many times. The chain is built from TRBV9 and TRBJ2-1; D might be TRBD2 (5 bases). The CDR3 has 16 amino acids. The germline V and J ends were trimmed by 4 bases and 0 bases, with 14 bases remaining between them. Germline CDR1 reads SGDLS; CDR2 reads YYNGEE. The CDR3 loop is CASSPTTGSSYNEQFF. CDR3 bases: TGTGCCAGCAGCCCCACGACTGGGAGCTCCTACAATGAGCAGTTCTTC.

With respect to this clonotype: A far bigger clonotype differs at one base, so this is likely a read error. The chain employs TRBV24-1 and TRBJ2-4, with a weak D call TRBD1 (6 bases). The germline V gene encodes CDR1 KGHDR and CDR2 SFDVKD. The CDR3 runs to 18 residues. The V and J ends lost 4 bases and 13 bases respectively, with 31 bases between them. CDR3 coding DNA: TGTGCCACCAGTGACCCTAATCCCTCCAGGGGCTCCTACAATGAGCAGTACTTC. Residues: CATSDPNPSRGSYNEQYF.

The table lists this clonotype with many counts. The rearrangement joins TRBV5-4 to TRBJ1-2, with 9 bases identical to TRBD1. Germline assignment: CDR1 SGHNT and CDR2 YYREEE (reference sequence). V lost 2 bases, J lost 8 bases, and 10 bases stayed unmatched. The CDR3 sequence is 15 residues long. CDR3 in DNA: TGTGCCAGCAGCTTTAACTCAGGACAGGGGTGGGGCTACACCTTC. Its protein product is CASSFNSGQGWGYTF.

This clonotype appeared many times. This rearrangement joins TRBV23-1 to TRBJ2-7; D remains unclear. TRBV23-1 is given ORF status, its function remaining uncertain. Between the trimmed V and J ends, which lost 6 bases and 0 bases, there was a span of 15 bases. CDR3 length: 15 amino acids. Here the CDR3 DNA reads TGCGCCAGCAGCACTAACCCGCGGTTCTCCTACGAGCAGTACTTC. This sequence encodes CASSTNPRFSYEQYF.

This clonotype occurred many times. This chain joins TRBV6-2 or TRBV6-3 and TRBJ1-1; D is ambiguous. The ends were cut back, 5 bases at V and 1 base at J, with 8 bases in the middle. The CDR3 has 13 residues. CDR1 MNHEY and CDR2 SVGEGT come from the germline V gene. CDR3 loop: CASSTVRNTEAFF. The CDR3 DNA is TGTGCCAGCAGTACGGTTCGGAACACTGAAGCTTTCTTT.

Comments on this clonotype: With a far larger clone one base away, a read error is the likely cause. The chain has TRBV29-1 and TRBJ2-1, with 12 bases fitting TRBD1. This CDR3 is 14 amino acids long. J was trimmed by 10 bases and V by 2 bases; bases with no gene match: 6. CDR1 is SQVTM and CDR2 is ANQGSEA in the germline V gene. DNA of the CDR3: TGCAGCGTTGAACCGGGACAGGGGGCCTACGAGCAGTTCTTC. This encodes CSVEPGQGAYEQFF.

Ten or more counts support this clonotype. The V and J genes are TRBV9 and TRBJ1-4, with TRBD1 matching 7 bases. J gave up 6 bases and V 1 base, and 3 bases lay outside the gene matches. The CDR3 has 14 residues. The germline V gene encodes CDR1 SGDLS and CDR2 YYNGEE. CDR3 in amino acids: CASSVNGQDEKLFF. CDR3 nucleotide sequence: TGTGCCAGCAGCGTAAACGGACAGGATGAAAAACTGTTTTTT. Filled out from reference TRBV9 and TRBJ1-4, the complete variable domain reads DSGVTQTPKHLITATGQRVTLRCSPRSGDLSVYWYQQSLDQGLQFLIQYYNGEERAKGNILERFSAQQFPDLHSELNLSSLELGDSALYFCASSVNGQDEKLFFGSGTQLSVL.

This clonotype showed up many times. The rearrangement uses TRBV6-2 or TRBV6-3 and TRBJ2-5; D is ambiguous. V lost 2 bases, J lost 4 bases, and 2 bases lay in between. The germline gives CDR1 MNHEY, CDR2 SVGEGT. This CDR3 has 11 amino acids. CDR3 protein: CASSYGETQYF. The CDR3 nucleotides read TGTGCCAGCAGTTACGGAGAGACCCAGTACTTC.

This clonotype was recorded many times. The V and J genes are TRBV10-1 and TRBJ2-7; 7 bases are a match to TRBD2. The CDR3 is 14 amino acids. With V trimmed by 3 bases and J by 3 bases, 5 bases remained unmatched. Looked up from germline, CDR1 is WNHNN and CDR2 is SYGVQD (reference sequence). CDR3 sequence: CASSDGGSSYEQYF. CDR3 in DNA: TGCGCCAGCAGTGACGGCGGGAGTAGCTACGAGCAGTACTTC.

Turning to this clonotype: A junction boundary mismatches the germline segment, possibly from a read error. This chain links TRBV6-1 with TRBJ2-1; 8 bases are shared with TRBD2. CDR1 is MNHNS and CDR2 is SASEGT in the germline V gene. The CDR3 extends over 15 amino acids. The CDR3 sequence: CVSRTPTGGHNEQFF. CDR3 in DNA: TGTGTCAGCAGAACCCCAACGGGGGGGCACAATGAGCAGTTCTTC.

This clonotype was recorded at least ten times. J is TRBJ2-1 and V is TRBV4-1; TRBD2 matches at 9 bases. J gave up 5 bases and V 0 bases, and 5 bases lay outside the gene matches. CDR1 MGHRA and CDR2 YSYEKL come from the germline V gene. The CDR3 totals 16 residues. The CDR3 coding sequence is TGCGCCAGCAGCCAAGAAGGCGGGGGGGCGAACAATGAGCAGTTCTTC. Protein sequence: CASSQEGGGANNEQFF.

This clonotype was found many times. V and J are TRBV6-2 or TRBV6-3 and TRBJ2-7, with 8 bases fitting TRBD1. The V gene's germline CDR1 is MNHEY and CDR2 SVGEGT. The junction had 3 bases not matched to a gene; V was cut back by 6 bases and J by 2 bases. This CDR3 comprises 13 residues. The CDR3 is CASRGGQAYEQYF. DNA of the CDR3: TGTGCCAGCAGAGGGGGACAGGCCTACGAGCAGTACTTC.

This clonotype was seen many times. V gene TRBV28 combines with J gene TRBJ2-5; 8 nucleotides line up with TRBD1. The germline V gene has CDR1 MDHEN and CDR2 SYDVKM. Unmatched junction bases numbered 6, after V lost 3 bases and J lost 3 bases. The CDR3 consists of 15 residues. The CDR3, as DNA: TGTGCCAGCAGTTTTGCACAGGGGGGTAAAGAGACCCAGTACTTC. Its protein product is CASSFAQGGKETQYF.

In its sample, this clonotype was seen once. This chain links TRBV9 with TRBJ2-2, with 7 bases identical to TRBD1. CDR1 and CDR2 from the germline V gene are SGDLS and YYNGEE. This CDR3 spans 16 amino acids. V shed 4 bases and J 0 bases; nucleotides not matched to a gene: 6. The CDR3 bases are TGTGCCAGCAGCCGCGGGCAGGGGGCGAACACCGGGGAGCTGTTTTTT. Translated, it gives CASSRGQGANTGELFF.

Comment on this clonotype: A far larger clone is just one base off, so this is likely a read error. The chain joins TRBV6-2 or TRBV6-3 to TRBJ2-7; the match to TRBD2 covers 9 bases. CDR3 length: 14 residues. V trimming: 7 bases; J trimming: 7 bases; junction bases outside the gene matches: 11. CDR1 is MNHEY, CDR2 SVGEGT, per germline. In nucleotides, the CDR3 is TGTGCCAGCATGATAGCGGGGGCCTACAATGAGCAGTACTTC. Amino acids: CASMIAGAYNEQYF.

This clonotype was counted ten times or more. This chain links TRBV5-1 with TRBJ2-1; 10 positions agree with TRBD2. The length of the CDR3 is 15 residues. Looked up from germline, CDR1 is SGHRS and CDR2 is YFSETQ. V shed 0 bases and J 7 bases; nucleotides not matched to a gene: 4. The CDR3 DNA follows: TGCGCCAGCAGCTTGGATCTAGCGGGAGTTAATGAGCAGTTCTTC. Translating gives CASSLDLAGVNEQFF.

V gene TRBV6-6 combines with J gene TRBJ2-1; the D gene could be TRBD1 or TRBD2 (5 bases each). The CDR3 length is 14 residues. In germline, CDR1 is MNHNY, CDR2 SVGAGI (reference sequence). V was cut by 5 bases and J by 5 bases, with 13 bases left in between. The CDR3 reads CASSRGPRNNEQFF. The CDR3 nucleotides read TGTGCCAGCAGTAGGGGACCCCGCAACAATGAGCAGTTCTTC.